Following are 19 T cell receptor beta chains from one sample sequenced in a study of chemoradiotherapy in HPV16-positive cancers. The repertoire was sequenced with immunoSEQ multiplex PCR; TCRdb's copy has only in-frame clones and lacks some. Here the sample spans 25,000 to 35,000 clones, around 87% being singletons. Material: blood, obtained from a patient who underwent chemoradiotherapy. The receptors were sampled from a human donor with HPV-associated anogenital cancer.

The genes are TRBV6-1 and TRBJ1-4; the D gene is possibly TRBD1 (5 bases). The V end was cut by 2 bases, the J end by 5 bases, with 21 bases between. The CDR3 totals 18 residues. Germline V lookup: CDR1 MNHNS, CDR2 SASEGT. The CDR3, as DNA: TGTGCCAGCAGTGAAAATATCCGAGGGCGGGGCTGGAATGAAAAACTGTTTTTT. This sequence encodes CASSENIRGRGWNEKLFF.

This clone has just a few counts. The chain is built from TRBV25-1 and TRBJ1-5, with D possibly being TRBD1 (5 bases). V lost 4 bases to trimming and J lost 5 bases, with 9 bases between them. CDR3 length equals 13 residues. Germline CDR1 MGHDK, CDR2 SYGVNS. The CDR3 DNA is TGTGCCAGCAGTGGGGGGGGATATCAGCCCCAGCATTTT. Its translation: CASSGGGYQPQHF. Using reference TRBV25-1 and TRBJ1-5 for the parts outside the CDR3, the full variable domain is EADIYQTPRYLVIGTGKKITLECSQTMGHDKMYWYQQDPGMELHLIHYSYGVNSTEKGDLSSESTVSRIRTEHFPLTLESARPSHTSQYLCASSGGGYQPQHFGDGTRLSIL.

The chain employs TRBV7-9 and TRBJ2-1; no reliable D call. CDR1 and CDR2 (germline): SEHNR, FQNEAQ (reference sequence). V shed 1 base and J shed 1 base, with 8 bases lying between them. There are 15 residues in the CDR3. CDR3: CASSLGGGSYNEQFF. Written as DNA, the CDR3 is TGTGCCAGCAGCTTAGGTGGCGGTTCCTACAATGAGCAGTTCTTC.

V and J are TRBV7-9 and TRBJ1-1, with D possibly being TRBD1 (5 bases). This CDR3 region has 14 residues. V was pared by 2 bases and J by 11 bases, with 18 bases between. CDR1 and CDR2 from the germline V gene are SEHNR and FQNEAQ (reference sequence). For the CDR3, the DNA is TGTGCCAGCAGCTTATACCCCGGGAGGAGGGACGCTTTCTTT. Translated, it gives CASSLYPGRRDAFF. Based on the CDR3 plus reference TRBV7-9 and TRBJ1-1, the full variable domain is DTGVSQNPRHKITKRGQNVTFRCDPISEHNRLYWYRQTLGQGPEFLTYFQNEAQLEKSRLLSDRFSAERPKGSFSTLEIQRTEQGDSAMYLCASSLYPGRRDAFFGQGTRLTVV.

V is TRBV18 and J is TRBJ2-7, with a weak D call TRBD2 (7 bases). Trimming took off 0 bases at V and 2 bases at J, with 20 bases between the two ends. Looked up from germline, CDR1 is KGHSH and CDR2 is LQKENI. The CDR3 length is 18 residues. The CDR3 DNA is TGTGCCAGCTCACCACCGGACGGGGGGCCGGCCCAGACCTACGAGCAGTACTTC. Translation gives CASSPPDGGPAQTYEQYF.

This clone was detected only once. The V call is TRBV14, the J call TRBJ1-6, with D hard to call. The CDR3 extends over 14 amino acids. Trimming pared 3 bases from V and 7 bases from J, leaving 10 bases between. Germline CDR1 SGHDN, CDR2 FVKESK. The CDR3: CASSHPDFNSPLHF. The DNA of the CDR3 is TGTGCCAGCAGCCATCCCGATTTCAATTCACCCCTCCACTTT.

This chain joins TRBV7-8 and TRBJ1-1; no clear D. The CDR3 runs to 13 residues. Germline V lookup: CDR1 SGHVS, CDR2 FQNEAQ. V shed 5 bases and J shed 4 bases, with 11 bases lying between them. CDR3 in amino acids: CASSTGPSTEAFF. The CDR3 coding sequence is TGTGCCAGCAGCACTGGACCTTCCACTGAAGCTTTCTTT.

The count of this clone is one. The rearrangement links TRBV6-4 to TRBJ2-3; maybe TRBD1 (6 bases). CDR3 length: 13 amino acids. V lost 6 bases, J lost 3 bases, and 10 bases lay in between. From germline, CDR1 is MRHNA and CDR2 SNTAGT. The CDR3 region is CASRATGTDTQYF. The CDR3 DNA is TGTGCCAGCAGAGCAACAGGGACAGATACGCAGTATTTT.

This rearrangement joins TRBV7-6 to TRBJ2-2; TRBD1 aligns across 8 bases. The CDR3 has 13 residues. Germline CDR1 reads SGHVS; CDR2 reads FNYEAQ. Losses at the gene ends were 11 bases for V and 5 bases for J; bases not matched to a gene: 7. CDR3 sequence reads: CASGGWSTGELFF. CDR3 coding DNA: TGTGCCTCAGGGGGCTGGTCTACCGGGGAGCTGTTTTTT.

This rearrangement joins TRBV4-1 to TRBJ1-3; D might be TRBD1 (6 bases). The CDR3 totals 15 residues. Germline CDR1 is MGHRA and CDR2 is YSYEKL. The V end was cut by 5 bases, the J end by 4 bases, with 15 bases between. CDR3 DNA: TGCGCCAGCAGCTCCGGGACAAATGGAGGAAACACCATATATTTT. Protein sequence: CASSSGTNGGNTIYF.

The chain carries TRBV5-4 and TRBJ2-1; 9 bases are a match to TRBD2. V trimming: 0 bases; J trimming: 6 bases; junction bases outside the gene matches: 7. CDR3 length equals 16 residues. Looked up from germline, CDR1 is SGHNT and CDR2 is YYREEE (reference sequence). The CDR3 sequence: CASSLVRSSGANEQFF. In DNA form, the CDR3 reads TGTGCCAGCAGCTTGGTCCGGTCTAGCGGGGCCAATGAGCAGTTCTTC.

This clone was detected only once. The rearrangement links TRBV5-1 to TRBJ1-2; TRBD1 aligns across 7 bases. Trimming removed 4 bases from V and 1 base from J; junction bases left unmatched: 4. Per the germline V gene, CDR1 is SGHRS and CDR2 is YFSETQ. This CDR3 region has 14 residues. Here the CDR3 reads CASSPGTVNYGYTF. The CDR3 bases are TGCGCCAGCAGCCCAGGGACAGTTAACTATGGCTACACCTTC.

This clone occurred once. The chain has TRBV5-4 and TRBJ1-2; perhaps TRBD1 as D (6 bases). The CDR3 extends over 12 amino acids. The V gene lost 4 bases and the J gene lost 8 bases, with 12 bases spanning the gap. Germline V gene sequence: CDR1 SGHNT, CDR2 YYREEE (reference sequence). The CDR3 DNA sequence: TGTGCCAGCAGCGAGGACAGTCGGGGCTACACCTTC. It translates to CASSEDSRGYTF.

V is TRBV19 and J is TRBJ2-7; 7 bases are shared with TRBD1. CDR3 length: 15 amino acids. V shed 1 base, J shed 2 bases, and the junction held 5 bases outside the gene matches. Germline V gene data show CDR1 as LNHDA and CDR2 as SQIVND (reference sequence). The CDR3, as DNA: TGTGCCAGTAGTATAGGTACAGGGGTCGCCTACGAGCAGTACTTC. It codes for CASSIGTGVAYEQYF. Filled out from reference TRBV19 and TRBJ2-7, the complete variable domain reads DGGITQSPKYLFRKEGQNVTLSCEQNLNHDAMYWYRQDPGQGLRLIYYSQIVNDFQKGDIAEGYSVSREKKESFPLTVTSAQKNPTAFYLCASSIGTGVAYEQYFGPGTRLTVT.

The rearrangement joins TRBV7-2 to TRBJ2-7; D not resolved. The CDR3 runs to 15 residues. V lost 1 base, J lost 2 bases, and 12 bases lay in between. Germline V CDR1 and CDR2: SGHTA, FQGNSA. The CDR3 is CASSLVVETPYEQYF. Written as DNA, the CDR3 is TGTGCCAGCAGCTTAGTAGTGGAGACCCCCTACGAGCAGTACTTC.

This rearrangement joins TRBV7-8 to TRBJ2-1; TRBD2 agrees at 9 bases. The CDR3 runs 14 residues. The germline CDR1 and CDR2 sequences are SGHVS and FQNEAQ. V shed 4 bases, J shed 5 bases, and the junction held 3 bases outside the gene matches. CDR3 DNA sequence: TGTGCCAGCAGCTATAGCGGGGGAAACAATGAGCAGTTCTTC. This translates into CASSYSGGNNEQFF.

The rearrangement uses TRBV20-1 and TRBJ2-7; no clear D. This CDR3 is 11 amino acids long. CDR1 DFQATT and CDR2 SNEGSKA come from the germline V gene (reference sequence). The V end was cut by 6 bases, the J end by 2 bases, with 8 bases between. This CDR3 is CSAFGPYEQYF. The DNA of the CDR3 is TGCAGTGCCTTCGGCCCCTACGAGCAGTACTTC.

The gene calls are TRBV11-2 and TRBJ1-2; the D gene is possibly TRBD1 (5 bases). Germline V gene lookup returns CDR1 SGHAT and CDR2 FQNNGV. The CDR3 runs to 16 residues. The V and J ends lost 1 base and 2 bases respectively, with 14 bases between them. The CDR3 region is CASSLGLQGLNYGYTF. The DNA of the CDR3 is TGTGCCAGCAGCTTAGGTTTGCAGGGCTTAAACTATGGCTACACCTTC. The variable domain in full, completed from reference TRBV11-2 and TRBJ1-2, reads EAGVAQSPRYKIIEKRQSVAFWCNPISGHATLYWYQQILGQGPKLLIQFQNNGVVDDSQLPKDRFSAERLKGVDSTLKIQPAKLEDSAVYLCASSLGLQGLNYGYTFGSGTRLTVV.

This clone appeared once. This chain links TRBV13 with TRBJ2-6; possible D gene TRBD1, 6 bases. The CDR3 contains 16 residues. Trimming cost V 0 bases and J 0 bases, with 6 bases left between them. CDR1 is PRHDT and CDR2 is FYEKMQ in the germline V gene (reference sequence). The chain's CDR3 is CASSLGRGSGANVLTF. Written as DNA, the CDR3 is TGTGCCAGCAGCTTAGGCAGGGGCTCTGGGGCCAACGTCCTGACTTTC. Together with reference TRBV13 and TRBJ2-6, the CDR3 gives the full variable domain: AAGVIQSPRHLIKEKRETATLKCYPIPRHDTVYWYQQGPGQDPQFLISFYEKMQSDKGSIPDRFSAQQFSDYHSELNMSSLELGDSALYFCASSLGRGSGANVLTFGAGSRLTVL.